This T cell receptor beta chain was sequenced in a study of blood T cell repertoires in COVID-19. Assay used: immunoSEQ multiplex PCR; TCRdb lists only in-frame clones, some missing. The table lists a few hundred thousand clones, approximately 84% of them singletons, with approximately 3.6% in the top ten. Germline assignment: CDR1 WNHNN and CDR2 SYGVQD (reference sequence). The CDR3 extends over 13 amino acids. The V gene lost 4 bases and the J gene lost 1 base, with 7 bases spanning the gap. The source of this sequence is a man in his fifties who had recovered from COVID-19. The chain recombines TRBV10-1 with TRBJ1-1; maybe TRBD1 (5 bases). Input material: PBMCs or T cells enriched from blood (not recorded which). CDR3 region: CASSATGNTEAFF. Here the CDR3 DNA reads TGCGCCAGCAGTGCAACAGGGAACACTGAAGCTTTCTTT.